Detailed here is one T cell receptor (beta chain). In the source study's methods: Estimation of nucleated cell counts relied on the amplification of reference gene primers. Clones were sequenced by immunoSEQ multiplex PCR, and TCRdb holds only the in-frame ones, with some missing. The V and J calls and clone size were taken over from that table, and D and trimming were inferred from the DNA. The sample yields more than 150,000 clones, around nine tenths seen once. This entry belongs to a study of blood T cell repertoires in COVID-19. On the study more broadly: The samples span acute and convalescent COVID-19 from the United States, Italy and Spain. Sample material is recorded as cDNA or gDNA derived from T cells, B-cell-depleted T cells, or PBMCs.

V lost 3 bases to trimming and J lost 6 bases, with 7 bases between them. Germline lookup yields CDR1 SGDLS and CDR2 YYNGEE. The CDR3 loop spans 12 amino acids. The Seattle patients, enrolled during active infection, were followed longitudinally. The chain employs TRBV9 and TRBJ2-1; D is ambiguous. The sequencing input was peripheral blood. This clonotype was obtained from a man in his 60s with COVID-19, enrolled during active disease. CDR3 DNA: TGTGCCAGCAGCGCGAACTTCAATGAGCAGTTCTTC. Its protein product is CASSANFNEQFF.